Listed below are T cell receptor beta chains from one sample, sequenced in a study of shared clonotypes between healthy human individuals. The protocol was immunoSEQ multiplex PCR, while the TCRdb copy is restricted to in-frame clones and leaves out a portion. Among 500,000 to 650,000 clones listed, around 78% were seen once. Sequencing was carried out using PBMCs. Receptor source: a woman aged 40 to 50 in good health. Some clones in this sample may be carry-over from other donors' samples. Each CDR3 is given with its conserved first and last residue. A D gene is named only where the DNA matches it firmly. Clone size appears in some rows only: once, few, many, or a class for an expanded clone.

clone_size	v_call	j_call	d_call	cdr3_length	cdr3_aa	cdr3_nt
.	TRBV9	TRBJ2-4	.	16	CASSEDVILAKNIQYF	TGTGCCAGCAGCGAGGACGTCATATTAGCCAAAAACATTCAGTACTTC
.	TRBV9	TRBJ2-7	.	13	CASSVYSQSEQYF	TGTGCCAGCAGCGTATACAGTCAATCCGAGCAGTACTTC
.	TRBV7-2	TRBJ2-1	.	15	CASSSRRVQYNEQFF	TGTGCCAGCAGCTCCCGGAGGGTACAATACAATGAGCAGTTCTTC
once	TRBV27	TRBJ1-1	TRBD1	14	CASSWQGDRTEAFF	TGTGCCAGCAGTTGGCAGGGGGATCGGACTGAAGCTTTCTTT
.	TRBV10-3	TRBJ2-1	TRBD2	18	CAIRDIIWTSGSRNEQFF	TGTGCCATCAGGGACATTATTTGGACTAGCGGGAGTCGAAATGAGCAGTTCTTC
.	TRBV10-2	TRBJ2-2	.	16	CASRGTRLTNTGELFF	TGCGCCAGCAGGGGGACTCGCCTAACGAACACCGGGGAGCTGTTTTTT
once	TRBV11-2	TRBJ2-7	.	12	CASSFVSYEQYF	TGTGCCAGCAGCTTCGTTAGCTACGAGCAGTACTTC
.	TRBV5-6	TRBJ2-7	.	15	CASSLETGYSSEQYF	TGTGCCAGCAGCTTGGAGACTGGGTACTCCTCCGAGCAGTACTTC
once	TRBV4-1	TRBJ1-1	TRBD1	14	CASSQGQGNNEAFF	TGCGCCAGCAGCCAGGGACAGGGTAACAATGAAGCTTTCTTT
.	TRBV28	TRBJ2-1	.	14	CASSGGLIYNEQFF	TGTGCCAGCAGCGGCGGACTAATATACAATGAGCAGTTCTTC
few	TRBV29-1	TRBJ2-5	.	11	CSGGATETQYF	TGCAGCGGGGGCGCCACAGAGACCCAGTACTTC
many	TRBV6-1	TRBJ2-4	.	15	CASSEVAAGVNIQYF	TGTGCCAGCAGTGAAGTGGCGGCTGGGGTAAACATTCAGTACTTC
.	TRBV4-1	TRBJ1-4	.	13	CASSQRAIEKLFF	TGCGCCAGCAGCCAGCGGGCGATCGAAAAACTGTTTTTT
.	TRBV18	TRBJ2-7	TRBD2	15	CASSPSGRATYEQYF	TGCGCCAGCTCCCCCAGCGGGAGGGCAACCTACGAGCAGTACTTC
.	TRBV2	TRBJ2-7	.	15	CASSEGTVGTYEQYF	TGTGCCAGCAGTGAAGGGACAGTGGGGACCTACGAGCAGTACTTC
.	TRBV5-1	TRBJ2-1	TRBD2	13	CASSSGLAGEQFF	TGCGCCAGCAGCTCGGGACTAGCTGGGGAGCAGTTCTTC
.	TRBV7-2	TRBJ2-3	.	18	CASSLGLSRRGGTDTQYF	TGTGCCAGCAGCTTAGGACTAAGCCGGAGGGGCGGCACAGATACGCAGTATTTT
once	TRBV10-2	TRBJ2-5	.	14	CASSESWGQETQYF	TGCGCCAGCAGTGAGTCATGGGGGCAAGAGACCCAGTACTTC
.	TRBV27	TRBJ1-4	.	14	CASSFGGYNEKLFF	TGTGCCAGCAGTTTCGGTGGTTATAATGAAAAACTGTTTTTT
.	TRBV15	TRBJ1-2	.	14	CATSSARADYGYTF	TGTGCCACCAGCTCCGCTAGGGCTGATTATGGCTACACCTTC
.	TRBV28	TRBJ1-6	.	15	CASSFPVGGNSPLHF	TGTGCCAGCAGTTTCCCGGTGGGGGGTAATTCACCCCTCCACTTT
.	TRBV7-7	TRBJ2-5	TRBD1	16	CASSLGVGTGGETQYF	TGTGCTAGCAGCTTAGGTGTAGGGACAGGAGGAGAGACCCAGTACTTC
medium-sized	TRBV19	TRBJ1-5	.	17	CASSIGTDSLGNQPQHF	TGTGCCAGTAGTATAGGAACAGACTCTTTGGGCAATCAGCCCCAGCATTTT
.	TRBV5-6	TRBJ2-7	TRBD2	13	CASSLPSGDPQYF	TGTGCCAGCAGCTTGCCTAGCGGAGATCCCCAGTACTTC
.	TRBV7-8	TRBJ2-7	TRBD1	14	CASSHRTGQYEQYF	TGTGCCAGCAGCCATCGGACAGGGCAATACGAGCAGTACTTC
once	TRBV2	TRBJ2-2	.	16	CASSVGLEGVTGELFF	TGTGCCAGCAGTGTAGGACTGGAGGGGGTCACCGGGGAGCTGTTTTTT
few	TRBV28	TRBJ2-7	.	14	CASRPLPKTYEQYF	TGTGCCAGCAGACCGTTACCCAAGACTTACGAGCAGTACTTC
few	TRBV9	TRBJ1-1	.	14	CASSARRRDTEAFF	TGTGCCAGCAGCGCCCGAAGAAGGGACACTGAAGCTTTCTTT
.	TRBV19	TRBJ2-3	TRBD2	18	CASSPGPGGRRGTDTQYF	TGTGCCAGTAGCCCTGGGCCGGGCGGGAGACGAGGCACAGATACGCAGTATTTT
.	TRBV19	TRBJ2-7	TRBD1	14	CASRTGGASYEQYF	TGTGCCAGTAGGACAGGGGGCGCGTCCTACGAGCAGTACTTC
.	TRBV30	TRBJ2-5	.	13	CASTTLSVETQYF	TGTGCCTCCACCACTCTTAGCGTGGAGACCCAGTACTTC
.	TRBV28	TRBJ2-7	.	14	CASSLFSVTYEQYF	TGTGCCAGCAGTTTATTTTCAGTAACCTACGAGCAGTACTTC
.	TRBV4-2	TRBJ1-6	.	15	CASSPWTGGNSPLHF	TGTGCCAGCAGCCCCTGGACGGGGGGAAATTCACCCCTCCACTTT
.	TRBV28	TRBJ2-7	.	12	CASSLRGDEQYF	TGTGCCAGCAGTTTGAGGGGCGACGAGCAGTACTTC
.	TRBV5-1	TRBJ2-1	.	16	CASSSLGGSSYNEQFF	TGCGCCAGCAGCTCCCTAGGGGGAAGCTCCTACAATGAGCAGTTCTTC
.	TRBV1	TRBJ2-7	.	17	CTSSRTEGLAGANEQYF	TGCACCAGCAGCCGAACAGAGGGACTAGCGGGAGCCAACGAGCAGTACTTC
once	TRBV10-3	TRBJ2-3	TRBD2	17	CAISGPLAGGYSDTQYF	TGTGCCATCAGTGGGCCCCTAGCGGGAGGATACTCAGATACGCAGTATTTT
.	TRBV6-4	TRBJ1-1	TRBD1	13	CASRDPRTGRAFF	TGTGCCAGCCGAGATCCTCGGACAGGCCGAGCTTTCTTT
.	TRBV6-1	TRBJ1-5	TRBD1	15	CASSVGRGRNQPQHF	TGTGCCAGCAGTGTGGGAAGGGGGCGCAATCAGCCCCAGCATTTT
.	TRBV7-2	TRBJ2-7	.	13	CASSYSSDYEQYF	TGTGCCAGCAGCTATTCTAGCGACTACGAGCAGTACTTC
.	TRBV28	TRBJ2-3	TRBD1	16	CASSLDLQGAQDTQYF	TGTGCCAGCAGTTTGGACTTACAGGGGGCACAAGATACGCAGTATTTT
many	TRBV5-6	TRBJ2-5	.	13	CASSLPAQETQYF	TGTGCCAGCAGCTTGCCAGCGCAAGAGACCCAGTACTTC
.	TRBV7-2	TRBJ2-7	.	13	CASSPTGTYEQYF	TGTGCCAGCAGCCCGACAGGAACCTACGAGCAGTACTTC
.	TRBV11-2	TRBJ2-3	.	15	CASSLGLGSTDTQYF	TGTGCCAGCAGCTTAGGGCTAGGGAGCACAGATACGCAGTATTTT
.	TRBV28	TRBJ1-6	.	13	CASSLYLNSPLHF	TGTGCCAGCAGTTTATATCTAAATTCACCCCTCCACTTT
.	TRBV7-2	TRBJ2-7	TRBD1	14	CASSLVGTGGEQYF	TGTGCCAGCAGCTTAGTAGGGACAGGGGGGGAGCAGTACTTC
.	TRBV7-8	TRBJ2-2	.	14	CASSPQGSTGELFF	TGTGCCAGCAGCCCCCAAGGTAGCACCGGGGAGCTGTTTTTT
.	TRBV18	TRBJ2-3	.	17	CASSPLSGTPNSDTQYF	TGTGCCAGCTCACCCCTCTCCGGGACACCGAATTCAGATACGCAGTATTTT
once	TRBV21-1	TRBJ2-7	.	18	CASSKALLQRDGSYEQYF	TGTGCCAGCAGCAAAGCGCTTTTACAGCGGGACGGGTCCTACGAGCAGTACTTC
.	TRBV7-9	TRBJ2-2	.	16	CASSLAYRVVDGELFF	TGTGCCAGCAGCTTAGCATATAGAGTCGTGGACGGGGAGCTGTTTTTT
.	TRBV27	TRBJ2-4	TRBD2	18	CASSPGLAGGITKNIQYF	TGTGCCAGCAGTCCGGGACTAGCGGGAGGTATTACCAAAAACATTCAGTACTTC
.	TRBV19	TRBJ1-5	.	14	CASNGPFGNQPQHF	TGTGCCAGTAATGGACCCTTTGGCAATCAGCCCCAGCATTTT
.	TRBV19	TRBJ2-7	TRBD2	13	CASSTSGRLEQYF	TGTGCCAGTAGTACTAGCGGGAGACTCGAGCAGTACTTC
.	TRBV18	TRBJ2-1	TRBD1	15	CASSPSPGQGTEQFF	TGTGCCAGCTCACCTTCGCCGGGACAGGGCACTGAGCAGTTCTTC
.	TRBV7-3	TRBJ2-2	.	15	CASSLSVSGAGELFF	TGTGCCAGCAGCTTAAGTGTCAGCGGTGCCGGGGAGCTGTTTTTT
.	TRBV9	TRBJ2-1	TRBD2	13	CASSTGLAGVSFF	TGTGCCAGCAGTACCGGACTAGCGGGAGTGTCGTTCTTC
few	TRBV6-4	TRBJ2-3	TRBD2	15	CASANGAGSTDTQYF	TGTGCCAGCGCCAACGGAGCGGGAAGCACAGATACGCAGTATTTT
.	TRBV29-1	TRBJ1-4	.	12	CSVEVSQGTLFF	TGCAGCGTTGAAGTCTCCCAGGGTACCCTGTTTTTT
.	TRBV19	TRBJ2-4	TRBD2	15	CASSIDRGEPNIQYF	TGTGCCAGTAGTATAGATCGGGGGGAGCCAAACATTCAGTACTTC
.	TRBV7-9	TRBJ2-5	.	14	CASSLGTWEETQYF	TGTGCCAGCAGCTTAGGCACCTGGGAAGAGACCCAGTACTTC